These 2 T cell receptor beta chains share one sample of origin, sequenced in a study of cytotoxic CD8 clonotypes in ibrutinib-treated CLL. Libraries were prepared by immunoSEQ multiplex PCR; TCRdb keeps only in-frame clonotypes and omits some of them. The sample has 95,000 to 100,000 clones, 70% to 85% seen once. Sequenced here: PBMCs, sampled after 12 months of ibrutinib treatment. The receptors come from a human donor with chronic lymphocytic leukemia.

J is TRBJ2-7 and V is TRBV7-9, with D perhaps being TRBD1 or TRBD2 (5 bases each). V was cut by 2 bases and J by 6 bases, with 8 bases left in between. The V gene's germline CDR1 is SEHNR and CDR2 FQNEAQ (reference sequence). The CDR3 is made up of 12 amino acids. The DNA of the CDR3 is TGTGCCAGCAGCTTATTGAGGGGCGAGCAGTACTTC. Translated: CASSLLRGEQYF.

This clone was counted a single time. CDR3 nucleotides: TGTGCCTGGAGTCCGCTCTCCTACGAGCAGTACTTC. Its translation is CAWSPLSYEQYF. The chain has TRBV30 and TRBJ2-7; D uncertain. The CDR3 loop spans 12 amino acids. V was pared by 2 bases and J by 0 bases, with 5 bases between. In germline, CDR1 is GTSNPN, CDR2 SVGIG (reference sequence).